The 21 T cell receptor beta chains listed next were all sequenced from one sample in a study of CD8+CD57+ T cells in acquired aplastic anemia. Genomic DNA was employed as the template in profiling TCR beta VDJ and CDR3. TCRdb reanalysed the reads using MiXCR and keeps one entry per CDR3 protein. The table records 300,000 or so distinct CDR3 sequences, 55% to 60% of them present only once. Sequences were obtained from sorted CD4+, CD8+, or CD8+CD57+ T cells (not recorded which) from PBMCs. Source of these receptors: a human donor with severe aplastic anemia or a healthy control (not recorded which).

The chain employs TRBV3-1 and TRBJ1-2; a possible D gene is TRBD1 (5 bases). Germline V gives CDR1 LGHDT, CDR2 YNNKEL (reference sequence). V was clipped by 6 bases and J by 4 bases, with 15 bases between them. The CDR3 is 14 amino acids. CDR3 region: CASRTWGSFYGYTF. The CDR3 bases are TGTGCCAGCAGGACGTGGGGCTCCTTCTATGGCTACACCTTC.

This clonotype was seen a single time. The CDR3 coding sequence is TGTGCCAGCAGCGAACAGGGTAGTGGCTACACCTTC. Translation gives CASSEQGSGYTF. The V and J genes are TRBV9 and TRBJ1-2; D perhaps matches TRBD1 (6 bases). The CDR3 is made up of 12 amino acids. Germline V CDR1 and CDR2: SGDLS, YYNGEE. The V gene lost 3 bases and the J gene lost 7 bases, with 10 bases spanning the gap.

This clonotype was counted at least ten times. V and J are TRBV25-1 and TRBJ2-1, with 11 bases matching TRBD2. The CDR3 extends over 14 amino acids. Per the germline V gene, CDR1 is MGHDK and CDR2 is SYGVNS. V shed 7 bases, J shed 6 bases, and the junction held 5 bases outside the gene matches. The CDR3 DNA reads TGTGCCAGCAATAGCGGGGGGGCGGGCAATGAGCAGTTCTTC. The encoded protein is CASNSGGAGNEQFF.

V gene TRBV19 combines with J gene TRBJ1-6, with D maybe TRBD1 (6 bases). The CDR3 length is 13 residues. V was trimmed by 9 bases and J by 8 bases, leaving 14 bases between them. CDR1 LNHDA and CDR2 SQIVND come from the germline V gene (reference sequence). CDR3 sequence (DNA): TGTGCCAGCAGCTTCAAGGGGGATTCACCCCTCCACTTT. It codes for CASSFKGDSPLHF.

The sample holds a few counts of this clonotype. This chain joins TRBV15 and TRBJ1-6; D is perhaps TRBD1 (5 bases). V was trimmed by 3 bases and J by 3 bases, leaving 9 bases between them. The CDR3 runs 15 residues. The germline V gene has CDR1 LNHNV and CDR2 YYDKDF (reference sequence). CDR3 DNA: TGTGCCACCAGCAGGGACACAAGCTATAATTCACCCCTCCACTTT. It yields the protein CATSRDTSYNSPLHF.

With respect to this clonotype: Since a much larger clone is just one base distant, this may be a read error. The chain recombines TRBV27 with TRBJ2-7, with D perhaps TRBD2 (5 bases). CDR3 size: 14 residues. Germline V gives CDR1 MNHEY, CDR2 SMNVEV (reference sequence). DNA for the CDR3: TGTGCCAGGGGTCCCGTCGACGGTGACTACGAGCGGTACTTC. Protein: CARGPVDGDYERYF.

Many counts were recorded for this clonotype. CDR3: CASSATGGGEQYF. CDR3 in DNA: TGTGCCAGCAGTGCTACAGGGGGCGGCGAGCAGTACTTC. The V call is TRBV2, the J call TRBJ2-7, with 9 bases that match TRBD1. The CDR3 runs to 13 residues. The germline CDR1 and CDR2 sequences are SNHLY and FYNNEI. J gave up 6 bases and V 4 bases, and 4 bases lay outside the gene matches.

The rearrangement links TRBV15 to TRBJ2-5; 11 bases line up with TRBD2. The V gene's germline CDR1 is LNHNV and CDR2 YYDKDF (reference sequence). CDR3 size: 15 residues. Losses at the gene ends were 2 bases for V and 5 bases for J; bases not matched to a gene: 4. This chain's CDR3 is CATSRPLAGGETQYF. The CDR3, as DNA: TGTGCCACCAGCAGACCCCTAGCGGGAGGCGAGACCCAGTACTTC.

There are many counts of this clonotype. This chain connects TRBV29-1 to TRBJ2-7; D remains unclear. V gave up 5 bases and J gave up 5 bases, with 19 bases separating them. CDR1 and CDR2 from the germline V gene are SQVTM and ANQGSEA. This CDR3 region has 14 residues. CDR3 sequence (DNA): TGCAGCGTTATTGACAAAGGCCCCTTAGACGAGCAGTACTTC. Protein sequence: CSVIDKGPLDEQYF.

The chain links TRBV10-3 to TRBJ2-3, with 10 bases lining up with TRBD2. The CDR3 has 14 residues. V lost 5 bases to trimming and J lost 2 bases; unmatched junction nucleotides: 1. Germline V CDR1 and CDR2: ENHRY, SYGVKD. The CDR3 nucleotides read TGTGCCATCAGTAGCGGGGGGGCCACAGATACGCAGTATTTT. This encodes CAISSGGATDTQYF.

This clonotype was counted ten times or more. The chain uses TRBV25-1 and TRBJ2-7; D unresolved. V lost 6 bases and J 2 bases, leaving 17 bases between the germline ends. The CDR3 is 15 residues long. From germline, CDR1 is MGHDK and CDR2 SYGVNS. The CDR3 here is CASRESQRPPYEQYF. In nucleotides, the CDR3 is TGTGCCAGCAGAGAGAGCCAGCGCCCTCCCTACGAGCAGTACTTC.

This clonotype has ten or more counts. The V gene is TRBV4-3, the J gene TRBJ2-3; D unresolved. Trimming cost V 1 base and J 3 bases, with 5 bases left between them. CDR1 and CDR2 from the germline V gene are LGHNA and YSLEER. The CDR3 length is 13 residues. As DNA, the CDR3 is TGCGCCAGCAGCCAAGCGGGTACAGATACGCAGTATTTT. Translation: CASSQAGTDTQYF.

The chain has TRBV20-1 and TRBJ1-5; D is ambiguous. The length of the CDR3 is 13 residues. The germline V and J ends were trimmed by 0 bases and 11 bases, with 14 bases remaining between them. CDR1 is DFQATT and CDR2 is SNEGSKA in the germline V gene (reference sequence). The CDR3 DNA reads TGCAGTGCTAGAGATCCCAACGCCCAGACCCAGCATTTT. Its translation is CSARDPNAQTQHF.

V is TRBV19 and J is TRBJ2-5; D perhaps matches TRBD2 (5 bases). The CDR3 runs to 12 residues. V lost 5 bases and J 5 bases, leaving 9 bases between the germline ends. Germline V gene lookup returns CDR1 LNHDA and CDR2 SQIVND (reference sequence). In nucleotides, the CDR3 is TGTGCCAGTAGTGAGGGCCGGGAGACCCAGTACTTC. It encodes CASSEGRETQYF.

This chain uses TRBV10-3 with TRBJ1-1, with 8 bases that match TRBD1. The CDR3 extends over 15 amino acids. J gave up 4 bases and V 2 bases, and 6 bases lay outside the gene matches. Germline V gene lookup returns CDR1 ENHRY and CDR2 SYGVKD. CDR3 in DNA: TGTGCCATCAGTGAGCTCAACAGGGGGGGCACTGAAGCTTTCTTT. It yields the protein CAISELNRGGTEAFF.

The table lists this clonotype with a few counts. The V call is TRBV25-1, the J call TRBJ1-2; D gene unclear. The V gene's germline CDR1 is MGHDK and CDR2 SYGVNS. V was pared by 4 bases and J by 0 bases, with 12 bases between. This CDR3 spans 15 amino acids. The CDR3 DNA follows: TGTGCCAGCAGTGTGGGAGGGAGAGCTAACTATGGCTACACCTTC. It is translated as CASSVGGRANYGYTF.

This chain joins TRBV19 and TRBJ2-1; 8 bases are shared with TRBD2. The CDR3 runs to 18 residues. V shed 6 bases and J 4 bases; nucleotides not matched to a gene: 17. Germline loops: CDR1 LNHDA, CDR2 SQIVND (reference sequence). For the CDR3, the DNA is TGTGCCAGTAGGGGAAGTACTATAGCGGGGAGGACTTACAATGAGCAGTTCTTC. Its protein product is CASRGSTIAGRTYNEQFF.

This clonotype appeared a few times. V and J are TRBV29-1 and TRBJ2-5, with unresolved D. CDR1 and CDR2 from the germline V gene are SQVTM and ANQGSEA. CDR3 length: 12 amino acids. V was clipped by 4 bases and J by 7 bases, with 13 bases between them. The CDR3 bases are TGCAGCGTTGCCTTAAGCGAAGGGACCCAGTACTTC. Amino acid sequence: CSVALSEGTQYF.

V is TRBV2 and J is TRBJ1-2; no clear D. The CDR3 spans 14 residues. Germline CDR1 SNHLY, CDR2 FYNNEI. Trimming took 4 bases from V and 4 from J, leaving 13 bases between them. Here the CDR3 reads CASSVWGSFYGYTF. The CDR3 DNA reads TGTGCCAGCAGTGTTTGGGGAAGCTTCTATGGCTACACCTTC.

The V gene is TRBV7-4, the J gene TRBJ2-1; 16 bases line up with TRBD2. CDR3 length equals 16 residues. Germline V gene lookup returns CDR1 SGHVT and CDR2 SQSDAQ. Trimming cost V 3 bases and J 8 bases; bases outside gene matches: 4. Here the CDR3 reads CASSLGLAGGLYEQFF. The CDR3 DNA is TGTGCCAGCAGCTTGGGACTAGCGGGGGGGCTCTATGAGCAGTTCTTC.

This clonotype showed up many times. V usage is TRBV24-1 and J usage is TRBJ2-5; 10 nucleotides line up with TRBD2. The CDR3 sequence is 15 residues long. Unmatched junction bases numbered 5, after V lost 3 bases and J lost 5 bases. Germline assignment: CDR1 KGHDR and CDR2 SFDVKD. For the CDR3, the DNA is TGTGCCACCAGTGATCCCAGCGGGGGGGGGGAGACCCAGTACTTC. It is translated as CATSDPSGGGETQYF.